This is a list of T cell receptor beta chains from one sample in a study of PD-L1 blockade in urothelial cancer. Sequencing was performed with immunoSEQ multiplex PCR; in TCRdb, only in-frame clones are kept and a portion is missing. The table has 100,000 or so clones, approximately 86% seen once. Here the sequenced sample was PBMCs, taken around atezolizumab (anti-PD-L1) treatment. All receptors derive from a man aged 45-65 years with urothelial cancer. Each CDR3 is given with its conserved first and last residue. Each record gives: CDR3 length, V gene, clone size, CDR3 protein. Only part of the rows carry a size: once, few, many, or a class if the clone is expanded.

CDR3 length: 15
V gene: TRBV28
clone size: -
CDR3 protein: CASSWLGQGIAPLHF

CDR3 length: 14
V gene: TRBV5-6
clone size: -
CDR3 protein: CASSLVEGYYGYTF

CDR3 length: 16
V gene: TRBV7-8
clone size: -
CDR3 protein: CASRLGQGVHLTEAFF

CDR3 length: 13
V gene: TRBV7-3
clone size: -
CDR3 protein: CASSPLVPYEQYF

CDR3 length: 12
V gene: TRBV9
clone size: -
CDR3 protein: CASSVQENTIYF

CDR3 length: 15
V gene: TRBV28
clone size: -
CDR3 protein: CASRTALDRNYEQYF

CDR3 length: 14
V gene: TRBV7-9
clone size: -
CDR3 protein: CASSMAGSNQPQHF

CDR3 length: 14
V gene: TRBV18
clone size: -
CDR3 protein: CASSLGQGANEQFF

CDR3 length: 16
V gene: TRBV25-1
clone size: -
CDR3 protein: CASSYPGTRPTDTQYF

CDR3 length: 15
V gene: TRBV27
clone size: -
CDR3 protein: CASSGGGSGSYEQYF

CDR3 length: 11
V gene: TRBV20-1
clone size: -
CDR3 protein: CSVAGGYEQYF

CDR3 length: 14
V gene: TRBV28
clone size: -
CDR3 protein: CASSPGQLQETQYF

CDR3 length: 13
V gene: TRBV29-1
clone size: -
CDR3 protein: CSVDPAKRGEQYF

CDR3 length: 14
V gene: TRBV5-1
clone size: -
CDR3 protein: CASSLDREYSGYTF

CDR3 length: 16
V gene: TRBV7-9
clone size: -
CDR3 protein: CASSLGVAGAGDTQYF

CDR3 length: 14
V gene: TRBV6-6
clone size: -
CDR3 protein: CASTRQGSPYEQYF

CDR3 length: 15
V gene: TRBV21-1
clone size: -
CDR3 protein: CASSLSGVSGTEAFF

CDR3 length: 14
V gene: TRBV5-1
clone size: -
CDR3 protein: CASSLDGVGQPQHF

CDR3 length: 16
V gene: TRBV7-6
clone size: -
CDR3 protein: CASSPLMRTGDYEQYF

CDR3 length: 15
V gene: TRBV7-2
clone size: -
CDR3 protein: CASRSRDTSYNEQFF

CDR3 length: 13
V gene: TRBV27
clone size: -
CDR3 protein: CASSLQGTSGYTF

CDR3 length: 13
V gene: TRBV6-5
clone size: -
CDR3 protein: CASSSSGGSEAFF

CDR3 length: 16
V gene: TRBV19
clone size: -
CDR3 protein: CASNQPGPSGANVLTF

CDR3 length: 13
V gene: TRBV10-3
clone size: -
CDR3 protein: CATTGTVGYEQYF

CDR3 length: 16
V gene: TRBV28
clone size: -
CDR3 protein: CASSPIGQGSTDTQYF

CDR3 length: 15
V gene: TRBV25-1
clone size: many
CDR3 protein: CASSGPGWSGNTIYF

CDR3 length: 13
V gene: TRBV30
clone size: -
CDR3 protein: CAGIRTGTRNLHF

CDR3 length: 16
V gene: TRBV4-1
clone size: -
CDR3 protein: CASSLLAGDDTGELFF

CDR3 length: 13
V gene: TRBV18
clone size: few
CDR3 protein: CASSPNRNEKLFF

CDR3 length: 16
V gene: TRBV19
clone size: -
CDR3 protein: CASSSDDRVSNYGYTF

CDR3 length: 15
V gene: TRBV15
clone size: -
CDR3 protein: CATSRGQRSTDTQYF

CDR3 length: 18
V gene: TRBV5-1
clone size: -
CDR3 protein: CASSFLTSRAGVTGELFF

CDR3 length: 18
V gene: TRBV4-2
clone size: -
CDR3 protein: CASSQEISGTSGTSEQFF

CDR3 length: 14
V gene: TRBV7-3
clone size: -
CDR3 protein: CASSLQGSGNTIYF

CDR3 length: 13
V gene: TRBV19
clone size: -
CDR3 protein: CASSIGGTETQYF

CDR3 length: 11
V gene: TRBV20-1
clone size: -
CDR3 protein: CSVQAQETQYF

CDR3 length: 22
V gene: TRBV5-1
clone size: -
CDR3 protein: CASSLQSRDRVRLAGPSYEQYF

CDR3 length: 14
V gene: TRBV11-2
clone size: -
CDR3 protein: CASSLEPGLAEQYF

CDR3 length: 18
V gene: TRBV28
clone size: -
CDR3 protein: CASSFTKTSGIRKETQYF

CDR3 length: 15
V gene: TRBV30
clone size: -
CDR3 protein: CAWSGRRGPQWGYTF

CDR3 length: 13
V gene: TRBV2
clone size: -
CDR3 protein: CASTTEMNTEAFF